The source of this TCR beta chain is a study of shared clonotypes between healthy human individuals. The repertoire was sequenced with immunoSEQ multiplex PCR; TCRdb's copy has only in-frame clones and lacks some. In the table there are around 2.3 million clones, approximately 94% of which are singletons. The length of the CDR3 is 16 residues. Germline V gives CDR1 LNHDA, CDR2 SQIVND (reference sequence). Trimming removed 5 bases from V and 0 bases from J, with 15 bases in between. The genes are TRBV19 and TRBJ2-3, with D possibly being TRBD2 (5 bases). Sequenced material: naive CD4+ T cells sorted from blood. Subset in this sample: CD45RA+ positively selected. This clonotype originated in a young man in good health. The CDR3 loop reads CASSSLLRGSTDTQYF. For the CDR3, the DNA is TGTGCCAGTAGTTCCCTCCTCCGGGGTAGCACAGATACGCAGTATTTT.